One and the same sample provided the 4 T cell receptor beta chains below, sequenced in a study of shared clonotypes between healthy human individuals. The naive CD8 fraction comprised CD45RO-negative cells positively selected for CCR7 and excluded terminally differentiated effector memory CD45RA+ cells. Generated by immunoSEQ multiplex PCR, the TCRdb table keeps only in-frame clones and is missing some. The sample has roughly 590,000 clones; over 95% are singletons. Source material: naive CD8+ T cells sorted from blood. These receptors all come from a woman aged 25 to 39 in good health.

The CDR3 region is CASRIGADTQYF. CDR3 bases: TGTGCCAGCAGAATCGGGGCTGATACGCAGTATTTT. The V gene is TRBV7-9, the J gene TRBJ2-3; TRBD1 or TRBD2 may be the D gene (5 bases each). The V gene lost 6 bases and the J gene lost 6 bases, with 10 bases spanning the gap. Germline CDR1 SEHNR, CDR2 FQNEAQ (reference sequence). The CDR3 loop spans 12 amino acids.

V gene TRBV28 combines with J gene TRBJ2-1; 8 nucleotides match TRBD2. V lost 2 bases to trimming and J lost 8 bases; unmatched junction nucleotides: 11. CDR1 and CDR2 from the germline V gene are MDHEN and SYDVKM. The CDR3 is made up of 16 amino acids. CDR3 residues: CASSLHSAGGWDEQFF. CDR3 bases: TGTGCCAGCAGTTTACACTCGGCGGGAGGATGGGATGAGCAGTTCTTC. Looking up the rest from reference TRBV28 and TRBJ2-1 gives the full variable domain: DVKVTQSSRYLVKRTGEKVFLECVQDMDHENMFWYRQDPGLGLRLIYFSYDVKMKEKGDIPEGYSVSREKKERFSLILESASTNQTSMYLCASSLHSAGGWDEQFFGPGTRLTVL.

About this clone itself: Other DNA variants within this sample encode the same CDR3. The gene calls are TRBV13 and TRBJ2-7; D ambiguous. Trimming took 5 bases from V and 2 from J, leaving 10 bases between them. The CDR3 is 13 amino acids. Germline V gene sequence: CDR1 PRHDT, CDR2 FYEKMQ (reference sequence). DNA of the CDR3: TGTGCCAGCAGCCCCCCGAGAACCTACGAGCAGTACTTC. This translates into CASSPPRTYEQYF. Full variable domain (outside the CDR3, taken from reference TRBV13 and TRBJ2-7): AAGVIQSPRHLIKEKRETATLKCYPIPRHDTVYWYQQGPGQDPQFLISFYEKMQSDKGSIPDRFSAQQFSDYHSELNMSSLELGDSALYFCASSPPRTYEQYFGPGTRLTVT.

This chain joins TRBV5-1 and TRBJ2-6, with TRBD1 as a possible D gene (5 bases). The V and J ends lost 4 bases and 5 bases respectively, with 7 bases between them. CDR1 is SGHRS, CDR2 YFSETQ, per germline. The length of the CDR3 is 13 residues. CDR3 sequence (DNA): TGCGCCAGCAGCCTGGACAGGGCCAACGTCCTGACTTTC. Residues: CASSLDRANVLTF.